The 17 T cell receptor beta chains listed next were all sequenced from one sample in a study of cytomegalovirus exposure and HLA in healthy donors. The study ran its PCR with 60 Vbeta and 13 Jbeta primers. The data were produced by immunoSEQ multiplex PCR, yet TCRdb's version contains in-frame clones alone and is incomplete. The table records about 190,000 clones, 82% of them present only once. The sample taken for sequencing was PBMCs. The receptor source for this set is a young woman in good health and CMV-seronegative.

The V gene is TRBV19, the J gene TRBJ2-1; D possibly corresponds to TRBD2 (5 bases). Trimming left V 5 bases short and J 0 bases short, with 5 bases between. CDR3 length: 13 residues. The germline V gene has CDR1 LNHDA and CDR2 SQIVND (reference sequence). CDR3 region: CASSEGSYNEQFF. CDR3 in DNA: TGTGCCAGTAGTGAGGGCTCCTACAATGAGCAGTTCTTC.

J is TRBJ2-7 and V is TRBV6-5; 11 positions agree with TRBD1. The V and J ends lost 8 bases and 4 bases, in that order; junction bases with no gene match: 4. The CDR3 covers 13 residues. Looked up from germline, CDR1 is MNHEY and CDR2 is SVGAGI. The CDR3: CASGQGAPYEQYF. In nucleotides, the CDR3 is TGTGCCAGCGGACAGGGGGCCCCTTACGAGCAGTACTTC.

The genes are TRBV28 and TRBJ2-5; 7 bases are shared with TRBD1. Trimming cost V 1 base and J 5 bases; bases outside gene matches: 7. CDR3 length: 15 amino acids. CDR1 and CDR2 from the germline V gene are MDHEN and SYDVKM. CDR3 nucleotide sequence: TGTGCCAGCAGTTTATCGGACAGGATAAAGGAGACCCAGTACTTC. Its translation is CASSLSDRIKETQYF. Drawing the rest from reference TRBV28 and TRBJ2-5, the complete variable domain is DVKVTQSSRYLVKRTGEKVFLECVQDMDHENMFWYRQDPGLGLRLIYFSYDVKMKEKGDIPEGYSVSREKKERFSLILESASTNQTSMYLCASSLSDRIKETQYFGPGTRLLVL.

The rearrangement links TRBV29-1 to TRBJ2-3; 8 nucleotides match TRBD2. Germline V gives CDR1 SQVTM, CDR2 ANQGSEA. CDR3 size: 13 residues. J was trimmed by 3 bases and V by 4 bases; bases with no gene match: 3. The CDR3 region has the DNA TGCAGCGTTGTGAGCGGGAGTACAGATACGCAGTATTTT. This encodes CSVVSGSTDTQYF.

The V gene is TRBV7-9, the J gene TRBJ1-5, with 10 bases identical to TRBD1. CDR3 length: 14 amino acids. CDR1 and CDR2 from the germline V gene are SEHNR and FQNEAQ (reference sequence). V lost 5 bases and J lost 6; bases outside the gene matches: 4. The CDR3 sequence is CASSRDRGGQPQHF. CDR3 sequence (DNA): TGTGCCAGCAGCCGGGACAGGGGCGGTCAGCCCCAGCATTTT.

This sequence joins TRBV19 and TRBJ1-2; TRBD1 might be the D (5 bases). The CDR3 runs to 15 residues. Germline-derived CDR1 and CDR2 are LNHDA and SQIVND (reference sequence). V lost 5 bases to trimming and J lost 5 bases, with 18 bases between them. The CDR3 coding sequence is TGTGCCAGTAGTGAAAGAGGCGGGACTCTTTATGGCTACACCTTC. Its protein product is CASSERGGTLYGYTF.

The V gene is TRBV29-1, the J gene TRBJ2-7; 11 bases agree with TRBD1. CDR3 length: 17 residues. J gave up 3 bases and V 6 bases, and 16 bases lay outside the gene matches. The germline V gene encodes CDR1 SQVTM and CDR2 ANQGSEA. CDR3 bases: TGCAGCGTCCTCGGAATCGGACAGGGGGCTGGCAGCTACGAGCAGTACTTC. This sequence encodes CSVLGIGQGAGSYEQYF.

V usage is TRBV7-3 and J usage is TRBJ2-1, with TRBD2 as a possible D gene (5 bases). V dropped 1 base and J dropped 9 bases, with 10 bases sitting between them. Germline V CDR1 and CDR2: SGHTA, FQGTGA. The CDR3 length is 13 residues. The CDR3 nucleotides read TGTGCCAGCAGCTTAAATTCCCGGGGTGAGCAGTTCTTC. Protein product: CASSLNSRGEQFF.

This clone occurred a few times. The CDR3 region is CASSHPPPGQGSNYGYTF. The CDR3 DNA follows: TGTGCCAGCAGCCATCCACCCCCGGGACAGGGATCTAACTATGGCTACACCTTC. This chain connects TRBV7-2 to TRBJ1-2; 9 nucleotides line up with TRBD1. V was clipped by 5 bases and J by 0 bases; unmatched bases: 13. The CDR3 totals 18 residues. Looked up from germline, CDR1 is SGHTA and CDR2 is FQGNSA.

The chain links TRBV4-1 to TRBJ2-1; 10 bases agree with TRBD1. Germline V gives CDR1 MGHRA, CDR2 YSYEKL. The length of the CDR3 is 15 residues. V lost 3 bases, J lost 4 bases, and 3 bases stayed unmatched. The CDR3 loop is CASSQDRGGYNEQFF. CDR3 bases: TGCGCCAGCAGCCAGGACAGGGGGGGTTACAATGAGCAGTTCTTC.

The chain combines TRBV28 with TRBJ2-7; maybe TRBD1 (6 bases). This CDR3 comprises 14 residues. The V gene's germline CDR1 is MDHEN and CDR2 SYDVKM. V shed 3 bases and J shed 3 bases, with 12 bases lying between them. CDR3 nucleotide sequence: TGTGCCAGCAGTTTCGGGGACAAAAACTACGAGCAGTACTTC. Translated, it gives CASSFGDKNYEQYF.

V usage is TRBV27 and J usage is TRBJ1-2; TRBD1 matches 9 bases. This CDR3 region has 14 residues. Unmatched junction bases numbered 4, after V lost 4 bases and J lost 4 bases. The germline V gene encodes CDR1 MNHEY and CDR2 SMNVEV (reference sequence). The CDR3 loop is CASSSGQGSYGYTF. CDR3 in DNA: TGTGCCAGCAGTTCGGGACAGGGCTCCTATGGCTACACCTTC.

This chain links TRBV28 with TRBJ2-5, with 10 bases fitting TRBD2. CDR1 and CDR2 (germline): MDHEN, SYDVKM. The V and J ends lost 4 bases and 5 bases, in that order; junction bases with no gene match: 7. CDR3 length: 15 amino acids. The CDR3 bases are TGTGCCAGCAGTTGGGCCTCTAGCGGGAGCGAGACCCAGTACTTC. Translated, it gives CASSWASSGSETQYF.

This chain joins TRBV19 and TRBJ2-7; 13 nucleotides agree with TRBD2. The CDR3 has 13 residues. Germline V lookup: CDR1 LNHDA, CDR2 SQIVND (reference sequence). The V gene end was trimmed by 9 bases and the J gene end by 4 bases; junction bases not matched to a gene: 3. The chain's CDR3 is CASGLAGVYEQYF. Written as DNA, the CDR3 is TGTGCCAGCGGACTAGCGGGAGTTTACGAGCAGTACTTC.

This sequence joins TRBV7-9 and TRBJ1-2; D is unresolved. From germline, CDR1 is SEHNR and CDR2 FQNEAQ (reference sequence). V was cut by 5 bases and J by 3 bases, with 13 bases left in between. The length of the CDR3 is 14 residues. The CDR3 sequence is CASSRDGVDYGYTF. The CDR3 nucleotides are TGTGCCAGCAGCCGAGACGGGGTGGACTATGGCTACACCTTC. Full variable domain (rest looked up from reference TRBV7-9 and TRBJ1-2): DTGVSQNPRHKITKRGQNVTFRCDPISEHNRLYWYRQTLGQGPEFLTYFQNEAQLEKSRLLSDRFSAERPKGSFSTLEIQRTEQGDSAMYLCASSRDGVDYGYTFGSGTRLTVV.

CDR3 nucleotide sequence: TGTGCCAGGGCACCCAACAGGGCGGCTTTCTTT. It encodes CARAPNRAAFF. V and J are TRBV19 and TRBJ1-1, with D possibly TRBD1 on 6 matching bases. Germline CDR1 LNHDA, CDR2 SQIVND (reference sequence). Trimming pared 9 bases from V and 11 bases from J, leaving 16 bases between. The CDR3 totals 11 residues.

The rearrangement links TRBV27 to TRBJ1-1; 7 bases align to TRBD1. The CDR3 is 15 amino acids. CDR1 and CDR2 from the germline V gene are MNHEY and SMNVEV (reference sequence). V was pared by 7 bases and J by 0 bases, with 8 bases of the junction left unmatched. CDR3 residues: CASTPNRGLNTEAFF. DNA of the CDR3: TGTGCCAGCACCCCCAACAGGGGTTTGAACACTGAAGCTTTCTTT.